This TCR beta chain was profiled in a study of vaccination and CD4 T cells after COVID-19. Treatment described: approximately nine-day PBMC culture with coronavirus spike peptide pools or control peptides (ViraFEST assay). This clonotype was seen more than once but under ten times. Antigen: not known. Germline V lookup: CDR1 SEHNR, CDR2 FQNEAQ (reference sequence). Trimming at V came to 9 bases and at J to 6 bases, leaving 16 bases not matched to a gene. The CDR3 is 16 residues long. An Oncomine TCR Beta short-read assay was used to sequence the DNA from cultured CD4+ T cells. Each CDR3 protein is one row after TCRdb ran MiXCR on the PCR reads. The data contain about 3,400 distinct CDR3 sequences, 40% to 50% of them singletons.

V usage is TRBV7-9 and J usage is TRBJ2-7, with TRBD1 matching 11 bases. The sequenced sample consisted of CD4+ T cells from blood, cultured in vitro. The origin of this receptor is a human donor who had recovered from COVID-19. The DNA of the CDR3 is TGTGCCAGTCTACCCCCGGCCGGACAGGGGGCTTTCGAGCAGTACTTC. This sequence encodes CASLPPAGQGAFEQYF.